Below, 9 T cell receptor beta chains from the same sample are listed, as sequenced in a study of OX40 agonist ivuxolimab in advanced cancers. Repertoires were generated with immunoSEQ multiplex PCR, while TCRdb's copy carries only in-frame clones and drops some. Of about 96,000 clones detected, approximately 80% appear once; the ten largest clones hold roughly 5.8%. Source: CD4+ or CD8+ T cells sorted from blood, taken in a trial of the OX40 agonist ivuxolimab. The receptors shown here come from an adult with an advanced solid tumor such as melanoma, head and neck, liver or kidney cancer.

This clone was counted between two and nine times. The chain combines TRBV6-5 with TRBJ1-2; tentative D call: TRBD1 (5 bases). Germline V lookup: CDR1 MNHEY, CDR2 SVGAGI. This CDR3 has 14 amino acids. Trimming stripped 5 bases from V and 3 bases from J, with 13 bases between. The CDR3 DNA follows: TGTGCCAGCAGTACCCCCGGGGCTCACTATGGCTACACCTTC. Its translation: CASSTPGAHYGYTF.

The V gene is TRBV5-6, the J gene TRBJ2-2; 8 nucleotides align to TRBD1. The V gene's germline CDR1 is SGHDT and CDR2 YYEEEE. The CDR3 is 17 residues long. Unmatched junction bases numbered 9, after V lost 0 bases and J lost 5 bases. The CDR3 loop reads CASSLVRQGARTGELFF. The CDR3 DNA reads TGTGCCAGCAGCTTGGTTCGCCAGGGGGCGCGTACCGGGGAGCTGTTTTTT.

The DNA for the CDR3 is TGTGCCAGCAGTCTGGGGTACGAGCAGTACTTC. Protein sequence: CASSLGYEQYF. The J gene is TRBJ2-7, the V gene TRBV27; D unclear. Trimming shortened V by 5 bases and J by 4 bases, and 6 bases separated the two germline ends. Germline-derived CDR1 and CDR2 are MNHEY and SMNVEV (reference sequence). This CDR3 contains 11 residues.

CDR3 in DNA: TGCGCCAGCAGCCAAGCAGGGGATGGTAACTATGGCTACACCTTC. This sequence encodes CASSQAGDGNYGYTF. V is TRBV4-1 and J is TRBJ1-2, with TRBD1 as a possible D gene (6 bases). Trimming stripped 1 base from V and 1 base from J, with 10 bases between. CDR1 MGHRA and CDR2 YSYEKL come from the germline V gene. The CDR3 covers 15 residues.

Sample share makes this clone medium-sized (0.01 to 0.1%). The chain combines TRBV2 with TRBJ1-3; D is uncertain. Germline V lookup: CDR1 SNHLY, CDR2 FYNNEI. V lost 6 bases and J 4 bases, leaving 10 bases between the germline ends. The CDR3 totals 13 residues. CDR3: CASSVGQGNTIYF. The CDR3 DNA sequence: TGTGCCAGCAGCGTGGGTCAGGGAAACACCATATATTTT.

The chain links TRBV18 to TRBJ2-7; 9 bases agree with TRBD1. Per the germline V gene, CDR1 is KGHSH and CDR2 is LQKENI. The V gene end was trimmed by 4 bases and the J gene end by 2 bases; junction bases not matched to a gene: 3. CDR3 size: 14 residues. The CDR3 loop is CASSLDRGPYEQYF. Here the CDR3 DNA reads TGTGCCAGCTCACTGGACAGGGGACCCTACGAGCAGTACTTC.

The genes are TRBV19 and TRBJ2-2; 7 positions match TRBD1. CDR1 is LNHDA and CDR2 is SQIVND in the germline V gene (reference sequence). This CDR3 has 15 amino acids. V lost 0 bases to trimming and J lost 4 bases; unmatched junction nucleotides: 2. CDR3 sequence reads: CASSIDRGSTGELFF. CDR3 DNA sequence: TGTGCCAGTAGTATAGACAGGGGGAGCACCGGGGAGCTGTTTTTT.

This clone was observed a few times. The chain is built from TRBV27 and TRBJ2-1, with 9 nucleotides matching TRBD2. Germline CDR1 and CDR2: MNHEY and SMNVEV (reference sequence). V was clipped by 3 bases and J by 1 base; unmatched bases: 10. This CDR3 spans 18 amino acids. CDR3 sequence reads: CASSFARSAGGSYNEQFF. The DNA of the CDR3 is TGTGCCAGCAGTTTCGCCCGTTCGGCGGGGGGGTCCTACAATGAGCAGTTCTTC.

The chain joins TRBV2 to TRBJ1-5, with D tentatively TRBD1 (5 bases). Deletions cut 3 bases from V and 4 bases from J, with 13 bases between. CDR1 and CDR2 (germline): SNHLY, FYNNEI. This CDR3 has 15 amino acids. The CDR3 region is CASSEGRAPNQPQHF. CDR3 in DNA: TGTGCCAGCAGTGAGGGCAGGGCACCTAATCAGCCCCAGCATTTT.